These T cell receptor beta chains were read from a single sample in a study of T cell repertoires in cytomegalovirus infection. TCRdb used MiXCR to reprocess the reads, holding one entry per CDR3 protein. The table shows about 500,000 distinct CDR3 sequences, with around 30% occurring only once. No antigen has been identified for these receptors. The specimen was cultured PBMCs, collected from culture after CMV antigen stimulation. The receptors here all came from a human donor in good health (CMV status not recorded). Some clones in this sample may be carry-over from other donors' samples. The CDR3 runs from the conserved cysteine through the conserved F or W. D genes are given only for firm matches. Clone size is stated in some rows and not others, as once, few, many or a class when expanded.

D	J	V	size	CDR3	DNA
TRBD2	TRBJ2-3	TRBV20-1	-	CSASTAGGSTDTQYF	TGCAGTGCGAGTACAGCGGGAGGAAGCACAGATACGCAGTATTTT
-	TRBJ2-5	TRBV7-2	-	CASSLNAFQETQYF	TGTGCCAGCAGCTTAAATGCTTTCCAAGAGACCCAGTACTTC
TRBD1	TRBJ2-1	TRBV19	few	CASSIMSIGTGIGEQFF	TGTGCCAGTAGTATAATGTCCATAGGGACAGGGATCGGGGAGCAGTTCTTC
-	TRBJ2-1	TRBV6-2/TRBV6-3	-	CAIKADSNSYNEQFF	TGTGCCATCAAAGCGGATTCTAACTCCTACAATGAGCAGTTCTTC
-	TRBJ2-2	TRBV7-8	-	CASSQSYTGELFF	TGTGCCAGCAGCCAGAGTTACACCGGGGAGCTGTTTTTT
-	TRBJ1-1	TRBV4-3	few	CASSHPSQREAFF	TGCGCCAGCAGCCACCCTTCCCAGAGGGAAGCTTTCTTT
-	TRBJ2-1	TRBV19	few	CASSIKRATFYNEQFF	TGTGCCAGTAGTATCAAGCGGGCTACCTTCTACAATGAGCAGTTCTTC
-	TRBJ1-2	TRBV7-2	many	CASRLQGSDGYTF	TGTGCCAGCAGACTACAGGGTTCCGATGGCTACACCTTC
TRBD2	TRBJ2-5	TRBV12-3/TRBV12-4	many	CASSRGLAGQETQYF	TGTGCCAGCAGCCGGGGACTAGCGGGGCAAGAGACCCAGTACTTC
-	TRBJ2-1	TRBV20-1	-	CSSGDYPYNEQFF	TGCAGTTCAGGGGACTACCCCTACAATGAGCAGTTCTTC
-	TRBJ1-1	TRBV5-1	few	CASSLTRGNTEAFF	TGCGCCAGCAGCTTAACCAGGGGGAACACTGAAGCTTTCTTT
-	TRBJ1-1	TRBV6-2/TRBV6-3	few	CASSPGAGGTLWGTEAFF	TGTGCCAGCAGTCCCGGTGCGGGCGGGACCCTCTGGGGCACTGAAGCTTTCTTT
-	TRBJ2-3	TRBV4-2	-	CASSQVLRADTQYF	TGTGCCAGCAGCCAAGTCTTGCGGGCAGATACGCAGTATTTT
-	TRBJ2-5	TRBV7-8	-	CASSSPLSGDGETQYF	TGTGCCAGCAGCTCGCCATTGTCCGGGGACGGCGAGACCCAGTACTTC
TRBD2	TRBJ2-1	TRBV7-2	few	CASSIKAGTSGRNEQFF	TGTGCCAGCAGCATAAAGGCCGGGACTAGCGGGAGGAATGAGCAGTTCTTC
-	TRBJ2-7	TRBV6-2/TRBV6-3	-	CASFNRGSYEQYF	TGTGCCAGCTTCAATAGGGGATCCTACGAGCAGTACTTC
TRBD2	TRBJ2-1	TRBV20-1	-	CSARDSVPAGGEQFF	TGCAGTGCTAGAGATTCGGTTCCAGCGGGAGGTGAGCAGTTCTTC
-	TRBJ1-4	TRBV28	-	CASSSHRVREKLFF	TGTGCCAGCAGTTCCCACAGGGTCCGCGAAAAACTGTTTTTT
TRBD2	TRBJ2-1	TRBV7-9	-	CASSLGLASGRETASYNEQFF	TGTGCCAGCAGCTTAGGTCTGGCTAGCGGGAGGGAGACGGCTTCCTACAATGAGCAGTTCTTC
TRBD1	TRBJ2-1	TRBV6-2/TRBV6-3	few	CASSYPGTGGSNSYNEQFF	TGTGCCAGCAGTTACCCCGGGACAGGGGGCTCTAATTCCTACAATGAGCAGTTCTTC
TRBD2	TRBJ2-4	TRBV4-1	few	CASSQGLAGGRAKNIQYF	TGCGCCAGCAGCCAGGGACTAGCGGGAGGACGAGCCAAAAACATTCAGTACTTC
TRBD1	TRBJ2-2	TRBV7-9	-	CASSDERTGFTGELFF	TGTGCCAGCAGCGACGAAAGGACAGGTTTCACCGGGGAGCTGTTTTTT
-	TRBJ2-1	TRBV7-9	-	CASSLGTAASYNEQFF	TGTGCCAGCAGCTTAGGTACAGCCGCCTCCTACAATGAGCAGTTCTTC
-	TRBJ2-3	TRBV7-8	many	CASSSYPGESRDTQYF	TGTGCCAGCAGCTCATACCCTGGGGAGTCACGAGATACGCAGTATTTT
TRBD1	TRBJ1-5	TRBV27	-	CASSFLTGGIGQPQHF	TGTGCCAGCAGCTTTTTGACAGGGGGAATTGGTCAGCCCCAGCATTTT
-	TRBJ2-7	TRBV9	-	CASSVDTWTYEQYF	TGTGCCAGCAGCGTAGACACTTGGACCTACGAGCAGTACTTC
TRBD2	TRBJ2-1	TRBV7-6	-	CASSQSLAGTWGEQFF	TGTGCTAGCAGCCAATCACTAGCGGGAACCTGGGGTGAGCAGTTCTTC
TRBD2	TRBJ2-1	TRBV2	-	CASRRAGAGEQFF	TGTGCCAGCAGAAGGGCGGGAGCCGGTGAGCAGTTCTTC
TRBD1	TRBJ2-5	TRBV10-3	-	CAIGQGAPETQYF	TGTGCCATCGGACAGGGGGCCCCAGAGACCCAGTACTTC
TRBD1	TRBJ2-1	TRBV11-2	-	CASSIDRGREQFF	TGTGCCAGCAGCATCGACAGGGGACGGGAGCAGTTCTTC
TRBD1	TRBJ1-2	TRBV7-9	few	CASSSGTGGALSYGYTF	TGTGCCAGCAGCTCCGGGACAGGGGGCGCCCTGAGCTATGGCTACACCTTC
-	TRBJ2-5	TRBV5-4	-	CASSSRAGQETQYF	TGTGCCAGCAGCTCACGGGCCGGGCAAGAGACCCAGTACTTC
-	TRBJ2-1	TRBV4-1	few	CASSRDPGSYNEQFF	TGCGCCAGCAGCCGGGACCCCGGGAGCTACAATGAGCAGTTCTTC
-	TRBJ2-2	TRBV19	-	CASSKRQGAGELFF	TGTGCCAGTAGTAAAAGGCAGGGCGCCGGGGAGCTGTTTTTT
-	TRBJ2-1	TRBV2	-	CASSGASRINEQFF	TGTGCCAGCAGTGGGGCTAGCCGTATCAATGAGCAGTTCTTC
-	TRBJ2-1	TRBV2	-	CASREDWSSYNEQFF	TGTGCCAGCAGGGAAGATTGGAGCTCCTACAATGAGCAGTTCTTC
-	TRBJ1-4	TRBV14	-	CASSQDGQGLNEKLFF	TGTGCCAGCAGCCAAGATGGGCAGGGTCTAAATGAAAAACTGTTTTTT
-	TRBJ2-5	TRBV7-2	-	CASSLAGERETQYF	TGTGCCAGCAGCTTAGCGGGAGAACGAGAGACCCAGTACTTC
-	TRBJ1-4	TRBV7-8	many	CASSLIIDGGNPNEKLFF	TGTGCCAGCAGCTTAATTATCGATGGCGGGAATCCAAATGAAAAACTGTTTTTT
TRBD2	TRBJ2-3	TRBV20-1	-	CSARGLAGTDTQYF	TGCAGTGCTAGAGGACTAGCGGGGACAGATACGCAGTATTTT
TRBD1	TRBJ1-2	TRBV4-3	-	CASSPSRLGQGNYGYTF	TGCGCCAGCAGCCCCTCCCGATTGGGACAGGGCAACTATGGCTACACCTTC
-	TRBJ1-6	TRBV20-1	few	CSAREPGLPNSPLHF	TGCAGTGCTAGAGAACCAGGGTTGCCTAATTCACCCCTCCACTTT
-	TRBJ2-2	TRBV7-7	few	CASSLDRATGELFF	TGTGCCAGCAGCTTAGACAGGGCCACCGGGGAGCTGTTTTTT
TRBD1	TRBJ2-3	TRBV7-2	many	CASSSRGTGAGDTQYF	TGTGCCAGCAGCTCCCGGGGGACAGGGGCCGGGGATACGCAGTATTTT
-	TRBJ1-1	TRBV28	-	CASSSQRGVGAEAFF	TGTGCCAGCAGCTCCCAACGGGGAGTAGGCGCTGAAGCTTTCTTT
-	TRBJ2-3	TRBV29-1	-	CSAMEGASTDTQYF	TGCAGCGCCATGGAAGGGGCCAGCACAGATACGCAGTATTTT
-	TRBJ2-2	TRBV7-6	many	CASSLNPPPGAGELFF	TGTGCCAGCAGCTTAAACCCCCCCCCAGGGGCCGGGGAGCTGTTTTTT
-	TRBJ2-2	TRBV4-3	few	CASSQEQPTNTGELFF	TGCGCCAGCAGCCAAGAACAGCCCACGAACACCGGGGAGCTGTTTTTT
TRBD1	TRBJ2-7	TRBV27	-	CASSLNHNRGVTYEQYF	TGTGCCAGCAGTCTAAATCACAACAGGGGGGTGACCTACGAGCAGTACTTC
-	TRBJ2-6	TRBV6-2/TRBV6-3	once	CASSFLSQGGANVLTF	TGTGCCAGCAGTTTCCTGAGCCAGGGAGGGGCCAACGTCCTGACTTTC
TRBD2	TRBJ2-1	TRBV3-1	-	CASRRAGEAYNEQFF	TGTGCCAGCAGAAGAGCGGGAGAAGCATACAATGAGCAGTTCTTC
TRBD2	TRBJ2-1	TRBV7-2	many	CASSLATSGRRNEQFF	TGTGCCAGCAGCTTAGCGACTAGCGGGAGGCGCAATGAGCAGTTCTTC
-	TRBJ1-3	TRBV5-1	few	CASSLSFPGDFSGNTIYF	TGCGCCAGCAGCTTGAGTTTCCCAGGGGATTTCTCTGGAAACACCATATATTTT
TRBD1	TRBJ2-3	TRBV6-2/TRBV6-3	-	CASSYSIRTGFLDTQYF	TGTGCCAGCAGTTACTCGATCAGGACAGGGTTTTTGGATACGCAGTATTTT
-	TRBJ2-6	TRBV7-9	many	CASSPASGREANVLTF	TGTGCCAGCAGTCCCGCATCCGGCCGAGAGGCCAACGTCCTGACTTTC
-	TRBJ1-5	TRBV27	many	CASGIGGPFQPQHF	TGTGCCAGTGGGATCGGGGGGCCATTTCAGCCCCAGCATTTT